This T cell receptor (beta chain) emerged from a study of STAT5B mutations in CD4+ large granular lymphocyte leukemia. Controls came from buffy coats of healthy blood donors. The assay was run at survey level. Some clones are missing from TCRdb's copy, which holds only in-frame ones; the method was immunoSEQ multiplex PCR. The repertoire has more than 30,000 clones, around 84% of them found once; the top ten carry over 2.5%. With respect to this clone: Its target is not known.

The CDR3 consists of 16 residues. Trimming cost V 4 bases and J 2 bases; bases outside gene matches: 8. Germline loops: CDR1 SEHNR, CDR2 FQNEAQ (reference sequence). Findings and caveats of the study: 8/27 top patient clones versus 2/35 control clones were TRBV06-family.

V usage is TRBV7-9 and J usage is TRBJ2-1; 7 bases are shared with TRBD2. The sequence was collected from a human donor in good health. The sample consisted of CD4+ T cells from blood buffy coats. The CDR3 loop reads CASSWGLLGTYNEQFF. The DNA of the CDR3 is TGTGCCAGCAGCTGGGGACTACTCGGCACCTACAATGAGCAGTTCTTC. Combining the CDR3 with reference TRBV7-9 and TRBJ2-1 gives the whole variable domain DTGVSQNPRHKITKRGQNVTFRCDPISEHNRLYWYRQTLGQGPEFLTYFQNEAQLEKSRLLSDRFSAERPKGSFSTLEIQRTEQGDSAMYLCASSWGLLGTYNEQFFGPGTRLTVL.